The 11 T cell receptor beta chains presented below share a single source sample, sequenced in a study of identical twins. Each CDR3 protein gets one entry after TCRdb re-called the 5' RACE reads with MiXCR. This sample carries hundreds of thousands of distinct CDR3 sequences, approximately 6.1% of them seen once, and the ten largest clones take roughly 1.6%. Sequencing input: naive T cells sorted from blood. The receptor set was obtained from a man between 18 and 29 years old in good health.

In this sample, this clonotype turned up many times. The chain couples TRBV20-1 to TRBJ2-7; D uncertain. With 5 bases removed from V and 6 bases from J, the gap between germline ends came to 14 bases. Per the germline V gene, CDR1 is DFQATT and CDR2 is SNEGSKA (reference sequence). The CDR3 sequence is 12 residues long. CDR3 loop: CSALTGYGEQYV. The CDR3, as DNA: TGCAGTGCTCTCACCGGGTATGGCGAGCAGTACGTC.

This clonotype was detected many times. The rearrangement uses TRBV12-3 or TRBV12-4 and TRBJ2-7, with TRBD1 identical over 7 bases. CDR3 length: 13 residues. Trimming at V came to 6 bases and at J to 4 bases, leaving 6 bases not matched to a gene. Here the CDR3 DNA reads TGTGCCAGCAGGGTCGGGACAGCTTACGAGCAGTACTTC. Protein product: CASRVGTAYEQYF.

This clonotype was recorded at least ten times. The CDR3 here is CASSQSRLAGTDTQYF. CDR3 bases: TGTGCCAGCAGCCAGTCAAGACTAGCGGGAACAGATACGCAGTATTTT. V and J are TRBV7-8 and TRBJ2-3; 11 nucleotides match TRBD2. CDR3 length: 16 residues. Germline V gene data show CDR1 as SGHVS and CDR2 as FQNEAQ. V was pared by 5 bases and J by 3 bases, with 7 bases of the junction left unmatched.

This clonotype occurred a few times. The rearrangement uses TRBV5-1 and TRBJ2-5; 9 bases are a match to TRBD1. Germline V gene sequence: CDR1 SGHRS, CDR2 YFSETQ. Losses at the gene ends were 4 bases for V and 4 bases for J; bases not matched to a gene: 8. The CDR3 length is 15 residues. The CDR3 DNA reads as TGCGCCAGCAGCCTCCCGACAGGGGGAGGAGAGACCCAGTACTTC. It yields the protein CASSLPTGGGETQYF.

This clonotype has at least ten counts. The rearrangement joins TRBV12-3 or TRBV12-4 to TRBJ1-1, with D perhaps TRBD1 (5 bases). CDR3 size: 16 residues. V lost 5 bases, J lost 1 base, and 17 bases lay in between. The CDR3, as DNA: TGTGCCAGCAGTCCATCCGGGGCAGGTAGGAACACTGAAGCTTTCTTT. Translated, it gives CASSPSGAGRNTEAFF.

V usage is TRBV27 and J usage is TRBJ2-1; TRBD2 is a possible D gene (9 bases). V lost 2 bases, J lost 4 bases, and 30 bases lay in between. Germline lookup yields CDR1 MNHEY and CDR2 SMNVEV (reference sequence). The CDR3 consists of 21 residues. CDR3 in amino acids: CASSLPAGGSGRLYHYNEQFF. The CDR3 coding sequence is TGTGCCAGCAGTTTACCGGCAGGGGGCAGCGGGAGGCTCTACCATTACAATGAGCAGTTCTTC.

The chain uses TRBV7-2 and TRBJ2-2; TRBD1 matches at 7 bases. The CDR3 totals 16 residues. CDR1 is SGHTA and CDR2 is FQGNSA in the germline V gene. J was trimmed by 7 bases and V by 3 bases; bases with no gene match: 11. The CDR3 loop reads CASSFLIGGFGGELFF. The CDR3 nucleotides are TGTGCCAGCAGCTTTTTGATAGGGGGCTTCGGCGGGGAGCTGTTTTTT.

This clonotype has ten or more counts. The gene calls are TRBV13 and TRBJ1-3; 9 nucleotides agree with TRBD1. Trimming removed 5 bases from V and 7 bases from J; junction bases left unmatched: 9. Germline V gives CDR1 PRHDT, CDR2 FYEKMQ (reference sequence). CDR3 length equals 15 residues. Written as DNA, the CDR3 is TGTGCCAGCAGCCCCCTAGGGACAGGGAGGAACACCATATATTTT. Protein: CASSPLGTGRNTIYF.

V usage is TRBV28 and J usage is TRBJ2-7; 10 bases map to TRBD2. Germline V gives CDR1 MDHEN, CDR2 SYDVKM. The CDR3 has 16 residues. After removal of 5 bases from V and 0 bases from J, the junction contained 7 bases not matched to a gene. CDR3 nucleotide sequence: TGTGCCAGCAGTCCCAGGACTAGCGGAAGCTCCTACGAGCAGTACGTC. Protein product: CASSPRTSGSSYEQYV.

CDR3 protein: CASSFHYGGRTDYNEQFF. In DNA, the CDR3 is TGTGCCAGCAGCTTTCATTATGGCGGCCGGACAGACTACAATGAGCAGTTCTTC. This chain connects TRBV11-2 to TRBJ2-1; TRBD1 is a possible D gene (6 bases). The CDR3 runs to 18 residues. Germline loops: CDR1 SGHAT, CDR2 FQNNGV. V was trimmed by 3 bases and J by 3 bases, leaving 21 bases between them.

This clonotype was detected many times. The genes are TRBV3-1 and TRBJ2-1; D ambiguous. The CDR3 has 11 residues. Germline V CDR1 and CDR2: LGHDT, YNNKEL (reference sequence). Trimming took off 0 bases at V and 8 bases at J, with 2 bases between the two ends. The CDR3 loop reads CASSQDYEQFF. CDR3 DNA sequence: TGTGCCAGCAGCCAAGACTATGAGCAGTTCTTC.